This T cell receptor (beta chain) stems from a study of shared clonotypes between healthy human individuals. The CDR3 sequence is 13 residues long. CDR1 PRHDT and CDR2 FYEKMQ come from the germline V gene (reference sequence). Trimming removed 5 bases from V and 5 bases from J, with 13 bases in between. Method: immunoSEQ multiplex PCR; TCRdb's copy keeps in-frame clones and lacks some. The sample lists roughly 590,000 clones, nearly 97% seen once, with 0.11% in the top ten. CD45RO negativity and positive selection for CCR7 defined naive CD8 cells, a population that excluded terminally differentiated effector memory CD45RA+ cells.

The specimen sequenced was naive CD8+ T cells sorted from blood. This chain uses TRBV13 with TRBJ2-7; D may be TRBD1 (6 bases). This TCR was sampled from a woman aged 30 to 39 in good health. CDR3 nucleotides: TGTGCCAGCAGCCTTACAGGGTACCACGAGCAGTACTTC. Its protein is CASSLTGYHEQYF. Combining the CDR3 with reference TRBV13 and TRBJ2-7 gives the whole variable domain AAGVIQSPRHLIKEKRETATLKCYPIPRHDTVYWYQQGPGQDPQFLISFYEKMQSDKGSIPDRFSAQQFSDYHSELNMSSLELGDSALYFCASSLTGYHEQYFGPGTRLTVT.